The 31 T cell receptor beta chains reported below all come from one sample, sequenced in a study of shared T cell receptors in the human thymus. TCRdb's copy holds only in-frame clones and misses some; the assay was immunoSEQ multiplex PCR. Of 720,000 or so clones listed, around 85% are singletons. These same records also appear under a second study, on human thymus T cells.

Specimen: thymocytes. Receptors originate from a girl under three years old with a congenital heart defect.

The V gene is TRBV9, the J gene TRBJ1-5; 8 positions agree with TRBD1. The length of the CDR3 is 15 residues. CDR1 and CDR2 from the germline V gene are SGDLS and YYNGEE. V lost 4 bases to trimming and J lost 4 bases; unmatched junction nucleotides: 7. CDR3 amino acids: CASSSGQGGNQPQHF. The CDR3 region has the DNA TGTGCCAGCAGCTCCGGACAGGGCGGGAATCAGCCCCAGCATTTT.

The chain recombines TRBV27 with TRBJ1-2; a weak D match, TRBD1 (6 bases). The germline V gene encodes CDR1 MNHEY and CDR2 SMNVEV (reference sequence). V was pared by 2 bases and J by 4 bases, with 14 bases between. There are 15 residues in the CDR3. The CDR3 loop is CASSLTGIGGYGYTF. CDR3 in DNA: TGTGCCAGCAGTTTAACAGGGATCGGAGGCTATGGCTACACCTTC.

V is TRBV7-9 and J is TRBJ2-7, with D possibly being TRBD2 (5 bases). Trimming shortened V by 2 bases and J by 6 bases, and 17 bases separated the two germline ends. Per germline, CDR1 SEHNR and CDR2 FQNEAQ (reference sequence). The CDR3 consists of 15 residues. This chain's CDR3 is CASSLTADSTGEQYF. In nucleotides, the CDR3 is TGTGCCAGCAGCTTAACAGCGGACTCCACGGGCGAGCAGTACTTC.

The J gene is TRBJ2-7, the V gene TRBV27, with 8 bases fitting TRBD1. The V and J ends lost 5 bases and 1 base, in that order; junction bases with no gene match: 10. The CDR3 totals 16 residues. Looked up from germline, CDR1 is MNHEY and CDR2 is SMNVEV (reference sequence). Written as DNA, the CDR3 is TGTGCCAGCAGTAGGATAACAAGACAGGGGTCCTACGAGCAGTACTTC. Translation: CASSRITRQGSYEQYF.

The chain uses TRBV5-5 and TRBJ1-1; TRBD1 agrees at 7 bases. The length of the CDR3 is 16 residues. V shed 1 base, J shed 3 bases, and the junction held 9 bases outside the gene matches. Germline CDR1 SGHKS, CDR2 YYEKEE (reference sequence). The CDR3 nucleotides are TGTGCCAGCAGCTTGTCGGTTAAGGGGGCGGACACTGAAGCTTTCTTT. Its protein product is CASSLSVKGADTEAFF.

The V gene is TRBV27, the J gene TRBJ1-2; tentative D call: TRBD1 (5 bases). Trimming left V 0 bases short and J 5 bases short, with 10 bases between. The germline CDR1 and CDR2 sequences are MNHEY and SMNVEV (reference sequence). The CDR3 is made up of 14 amino acids. The CDR3 DNA is TGTGCCAGCAGTTTATCTGGTCAGGGTTATGGCTACACCTTC. Translating gives CASSLSGQGYGYTF.

This clone was counted only a few times. The chain is built from TRBV10-2 and TRBJ1-1; 7 bases are shared with TRBD1. The junction had 6 bases not matched to a gene; V was cut back by 7 bases and J by 4 bases. The CDR3 contains 13 residues. The germline V gene has CDR1 WSHSY and CDR2 SAAADI. The CDR3 sequence: CASIMEGATEAFF. CDR3 sequence (DNA): TGCGCCAGCATTATGGAGGGGGCCACTGAAGCTTTCTTT.

The V call is TRBV30, the J call TRBJ1-2, with D possibly TRBD1 on 5 matching bases. Germline CDR1 is GTSNPN and CDR2 is SVGIG (reference sequence). The CDR3 runs to 14 residues. Deletions cut 2 bases from V and 5 bases from J, with 15 bases between. The CDR3 loop is CAWSHWQGNYGYTF. CDR3 sequence (DNA): TGTGCCTGGAGTCACTGGCAGGGCAATTATGGCTACACCTTC.

This chain uses TRBV5-1 with TRBJ1-3; 7 nucleotides match TRBD1. The J segment lost 3 bases and the V segment lost 4 bases, leaving 7 bases of the junction unmatched. Germline V gives CDR1 SGHRS, CDR2 YFSETQ. This CDR3 spans 15 amino acids. In DNA form, the CDR3 reads TGCGCCAGCAGCGTCAGGGGGATAAGTGGAAACACCATATATTTT. It specifies CASSVRGISGNTIYF.

The chain employs TRBV6-5 and TRBJ1-2, with no clear D. Germline assignment: CDR1 MNHEY and CDR2 SVGAGI. Trimming took off 6 bases at V and 2 bases at J, with 10 bases between the two ends. The CDR3 is 13 residues long. This chain's CDR3 is CASSLHRNYGYTF. The CDR3 coding sequence is TGTGCCAGCAGCCTACACAGAAACTATGGCTACACCTTC.

This clone was found once. This sequence joins TRBV4-1 and TRBJ2-7; 7 nucleotides align to TRBD1. The CDR3 runs to 16 residues. CDR1 is MGHRA, CDR2 YSYEKL, per germline. J was trimmed by 3 bases and V by 1 base; bases with no gene match: 9. The CDR3: CASSQAPQGDNYEQYF. For the CDR3, the DNA is TGCGCCAGCAGCCAAGCCCCCCAGGGGGATAACTACGAGCAGTACTTC.

This clone has just one count. J is TRBJ1-6 and V is TRBV7-9; D may be TRBD1 (6 bases). Deletions cut 3 bases from V and 7 bases from J, with 13 bases between. CDR1 is SEHNR and CDR2 is FQNEAQ in the germline V gene (reference sequence). CDR3 size: 15 residues. The CDR3 DNA sequence: TGTGCCAGCAGCTTTCATACAGGGAAGAATTCACCCCTCCACTTT. Its translation: CASSFHTGKNSPLHF. Drawing the rest from reference TRBV7-9 and TRBJ1-6, the complete variable domain is DTGVSQNPRHKITKRGQNVTFRCDPISEHNRLYWYRQTLGQGPEFLTYFQNEAQLEKSRLLSDRFSAERPKGSFSTLEIQRTEQGDSAMYLCASSFHTGKNSPLHFGNGTRLTVT.

In DNA, the CDR3 is TGTGCCAGCAGCGGCGGTACTAGTAGCGGCGTCTACAATGAGCAGTTCTTC. Translation: CASSGGTSSGVYNEQFF. This chain links TRBV9 with TRBJ2-1, with D possibly TRBD2 on 6 matching bases. CDR3 length equals 17 residues. Deletions cut 3 bases from V and 3 bases from J, with 19 bases between. Germline V gene sequence: CDR1 SGDLS, CDR2 YYNGEE.

The chain links TRBV5-5 to TRBJ1-1; TRBD1 aligns across 7 bases. V trimming: 3 bases; J trimming: 1 base; junction bases outside the gene matches: 9. The CDR3 totals 16 residues. Looked up from germline, CDR1 is SGHKS and CDR2 is YYEKEE (reference sequence). The CDR3 spells CASSSGTEKPNTEAFF. The CDR3 DNA sequence: TGTGCCAGCAGCTCCGGGACAGAAAAGCCGAACACTGAAGCTTTCTTT.

This chain connects TRBV6-6 to TRBJ1-2; possible D gene TRBD1, 5 bases. The CDR3 runs 13 residues. Germline assignment: CDR1 MNHNY and CDR2 SVGAGI (reference sequence). Between the trimmed V and J ends, which lost 0 bases and 8 bases, there was a span of 10 bases. CDR3 amino acids: CASSYSSGFGYTF. In DNA form, the CDR3 reads TGTGCCAGCAGTTACTCGTCAGGGTTCGGCTACACCTTC.

The rearrangement links TRBV11-2 to TRBJ1-2, with D uncertain. The germline gives CDR1 SGHAT, CDR2 FQNNGV. Trimming took 5 bases from V and 4 from J, leaving 20 bases between them. This CDR3 comprises 16 residues. The DNA for the CDR3 is TGTGCCAGCAGCCAAAGACACGCCCTAGGAGGCTATGGCTACACCTTC. It yields the protein CASSQRHALGGYGYTF.

This clone was seen only once. The genes are TRBV15 and TRBJ1-1, with TRBD1 matching over 8 bases. CDR1 and CDR2 from the germline V gene are LNHNV and YYDKDF (reference sequence). V lost 5 bases and J lost 4; bases outside the gene matches: 3. The CDR3 has 13 amino acids. The CDR3 DNA is TGTGCCACCAGCTTACAGGGGGGCACTGAAGCTTTCTTT. Translation: CATSLQGGTEAFF.

The chain couples TRBV5-4 to TRBJ1-1, with 9 positions matching TRBD1. CDR3 length equals 16 residues. Germline CDR1 is SGHNT and CDR2 is YYREEE (reference sequence). V was pared by 4 bases and J by 3 bases, with 10 bases of the junction left unmatched. The CDR3 DNA is TGTGCCAGCAGCCGTGGGACAGGGAGTGCGGACACTGAAGCTTTCTTT. Its protein product is CASSRGTGSADTEAFF.

The gene calls are TRBV4-3 and TRBJ1-4; D ambiguous. The length of the CDR3 is 16 residues. Germline V gene data show CDR1 as LGHNA and CDR2 as YSLEER. V dropped 2 bases and J dropped 2 bases, with 12 bases sitting between them. CDR3 sequence: CASSQNRGGTNEKLFF. The DNA of the CDR3 is TGCGCCAGCAGCCAAAATCGGGGAGGGACTAATGAAAAACTGTTTTTT.

This clone appeared a single time. The chain has TRBV2 and TRBJ2-5, with 12 bases fitting TRBD2. The CDR3 totals 18 residues. V dropped 4 bases and J dropped 0; count of bases not matched to a gene: 9. CDR1 and CDR2 from the germline V gene are SNHLY and FYNNEI. CDR3 DNA sequence: TGTGCCAGCAGTGGACTTTCTAGCGGGGGGGCGTACCAAGAGACCCAGTACTTC. It codes for CASSGLSSGGAYQETQYF.

The chain employs TRBV27 and TRBJ2-7, with TRBD2 matching 11 bases. Germline V gives CDR1 MNHEY, CDR2 SMNVEV (reference sequence). V trimming: 5 bases; J trimming: 2 bases; junction bases outside the gene matches: 5. The CDR3 sequence is 15 residues long. The CDR3 here is CASSPRTSGPYEQYF. The DNA of the CDR3 is TGTGCCAGCAGTCCGAGGACTAGCGGGCCCTACGAGCAGTACTTC.

This clone was counted a few times. The chain recombines TRBV12-5 with TRBJ2-7; a weak D match, TRBD1 (6 bases). Trimming stripped 4 bases from V and 7 bases from J, with 35 bases between. Germline V lookup: CDR1 LGHNT, CDR2 FRNRAP. The CDR3 spans 20 residues. CDR3 protein: CASGSPTGYDRKGGSLEQYF. The CDR3 DNA sequence: TGTGCTAGTGGTTCCCCCACAGGGTACGACCGCAAAGGGGGAAGTTTGGAGCAGTACTTC.

The genes are TRBV11-2 and TRBJ2-7, with 7 bases that match TRBD2. V trimming: 2 bases; J trimming: 3 bases; junction bases outside the gene matches: 7. The CDR3 length is 15 residues. In germline, CDR1 is SGHAT, CDR2 FQNNGV. CDR3 region: CASSLIQRGRYEQYF. Here the CDR3 DNA reads TGTGCCAGCAGCTTAATTCAGCGGGGCCGCTACGAGCAGTACTTC.

This chain connects TRBV7-8 to TRBJ2-2, with 11 nucleotides matching TRBD2. This CDR3 has 17 amino acids. In germline, CDR1 is SGHVS, CDR2 FQNEAQ. V was pared by 4 bases and J by 3 bases, with 7 bases of the junction left unmatched. This chain's CDR3 is CASSYTLAGGYTGELFF. The CDR3 DNA is TGTGCCAGCAGCTACACGTTAGCGGGGGGGTACACCGGGGAGCTGTTTTTT.

The chain has TRBV21-1 and TRBJ1-2. TRBV21-1 represents a pseudogene. The CDR3 contains 15 residues. This CDR3 is CASSTPDGGSNGYTF. The CDR3 DNA follows: TGTGCCAGCAGCACCCCCGACGGGGGGAGTAATGGCTACACCTTC.

CDR3 sequence reads: CASSLVGDRNLNTEAFF. Written as DNA, the CDR3 is TGTGCCAGCAGCTTAGTTGGGGACAGAAACTTAAACACTGAAGCTTTCTTT. J is TRBJ1-1 and V is TRBV11-2, with 7 bases identical to TRBD1. The length of the CDR3 is 17 residues. CDR1 SGHAT and CDR2 FQNNGV come from the germline V gene. V was pared by 1 base and J by 2 bases, with 10 bases of the junction left unmatched.

In the case of this clone: One junction end disagrees with the germline gene, perhaps due to a read error. The chain has TRBV4-3 and TRBJ2-1; 9 positions match TRBD2. Germline CDR1 reads LGHNA; CDR2 reads YSLEER. This CDR3 is 18 amino acids long. The CDR3 nucleotides read TGCGCCAGCAGCCAAGGGGGGTTATGGCGGGGGGGCTACGATGAGCAGTTCTTC. Its translation is CASSQGGLWRGGYDEQFF.

The J gene is TRBJ1-2, the V gene TRBV7-3, with a weak D call TRBD1 (5 bases). CDR3 length: 13 amino acids. From germline, CDR1 is SGHTA and CDR2 FQGTGA. V lost 5 bases and J lost 8, with 15 bases in between. As DNA, the CDR3 is TGTGCCAGCAGCCCCCGGGCCGGGGGGGGCTACACCTTC. This encodes CASSPRAGGGYTF. Using reference TRBV7-3 and TRBJ1-2 for the parts outside the CDR3, the full variable domain is GAGVSQTPSNKVTEKGKYVELRCDPISGHTALYWYRQSLGQGPEFLIYFQGTGAADDSGLPNDRFFAVRPEGSVSTLKIQRTERGDSAVYLCASSPRAGGGYTFGSGTRLTVV.

A single count supports this clone. V is TRBV2 and J is TRBJ1-6, with TRBD1 matching over 7 bases. Per the germline V gene, CDR1 is SNHLY and CDR2 is FYNNEI. The CDR3 totals 23 residues. V was pared by 3 bases and J by 6 bases, with 29 bases of the junction left unmatched. The CDR3 spells CASSERVGTTRDRYQIPNSPLHF. The CDR3 DNA follows: TGTGCCAGCAGTGAGAGGGTTGGGACCACCCGGGACAGATACCAGATACCTAATTCACCCCTCCACTTT.

The rearrangement uses TRBV5-4 and TRBJ2-7; tentatively, D is TRBD1 (6 bases). This CDR3 has 16 residues. The germline gives CDR1 SGHNT, CDR2 YYREEE (reference sequence). V dropped 2 bases and J dropped 3 bases, with 18 bases sitting between them. Here the CDR3 reads CASSFSIQGFRYEQYF. CDR3 DNA sequence: TGTGCCAGCAGCTTTTCAATACAGGGTTTTCGCTACGAGCAGTACTTC.

There are a few counts of this clone. The rearrangement links TRBV6-5 to TRBJ2-3, with 10 bases matching TRBD1. There are 15 residues in the CDR3. Germline V gene lookup returns CDR1 MNHEY and CDR2 SVGAGI. J was trimmed by 0 bases and V by 8 bases; bases with no gene match: 5. The CDR3 sequence is CASQDRGDSTDTQYF. CDR3 nucleotides: TGTGCCAGCCAGGACAGGGGGGATAGCACAGATACGCAGTATTTT.